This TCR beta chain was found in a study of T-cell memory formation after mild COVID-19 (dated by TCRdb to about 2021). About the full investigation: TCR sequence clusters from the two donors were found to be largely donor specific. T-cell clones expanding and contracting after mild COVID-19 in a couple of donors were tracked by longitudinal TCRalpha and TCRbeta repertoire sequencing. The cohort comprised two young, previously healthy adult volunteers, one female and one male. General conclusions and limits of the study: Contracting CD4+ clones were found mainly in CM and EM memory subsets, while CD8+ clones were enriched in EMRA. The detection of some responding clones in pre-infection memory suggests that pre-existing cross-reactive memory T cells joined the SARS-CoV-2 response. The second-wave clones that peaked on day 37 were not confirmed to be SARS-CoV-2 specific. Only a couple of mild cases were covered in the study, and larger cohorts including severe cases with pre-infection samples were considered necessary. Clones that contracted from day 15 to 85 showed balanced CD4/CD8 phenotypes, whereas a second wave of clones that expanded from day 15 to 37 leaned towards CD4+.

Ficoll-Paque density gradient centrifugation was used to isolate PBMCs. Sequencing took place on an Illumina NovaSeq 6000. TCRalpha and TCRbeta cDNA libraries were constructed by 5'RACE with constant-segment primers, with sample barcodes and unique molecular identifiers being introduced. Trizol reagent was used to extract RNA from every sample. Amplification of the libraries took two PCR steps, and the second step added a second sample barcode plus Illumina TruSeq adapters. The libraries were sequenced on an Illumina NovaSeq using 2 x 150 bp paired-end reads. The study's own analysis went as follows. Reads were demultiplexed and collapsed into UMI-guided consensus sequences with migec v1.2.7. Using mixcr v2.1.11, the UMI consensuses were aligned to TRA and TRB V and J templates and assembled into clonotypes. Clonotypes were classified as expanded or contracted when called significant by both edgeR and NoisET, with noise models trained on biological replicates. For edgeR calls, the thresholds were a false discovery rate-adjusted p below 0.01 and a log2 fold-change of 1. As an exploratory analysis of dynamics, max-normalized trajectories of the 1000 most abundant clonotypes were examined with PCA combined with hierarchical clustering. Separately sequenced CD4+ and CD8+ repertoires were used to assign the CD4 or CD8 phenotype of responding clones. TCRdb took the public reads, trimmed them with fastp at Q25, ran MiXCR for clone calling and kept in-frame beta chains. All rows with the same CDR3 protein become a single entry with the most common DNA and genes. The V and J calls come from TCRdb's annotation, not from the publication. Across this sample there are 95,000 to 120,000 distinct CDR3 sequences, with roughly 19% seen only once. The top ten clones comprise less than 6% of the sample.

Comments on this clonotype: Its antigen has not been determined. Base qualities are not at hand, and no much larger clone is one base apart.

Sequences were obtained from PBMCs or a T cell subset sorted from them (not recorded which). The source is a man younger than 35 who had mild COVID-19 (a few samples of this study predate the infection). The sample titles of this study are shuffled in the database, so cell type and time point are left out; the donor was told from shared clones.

The CDR3 protein sequence reads: CAIRLQVGSGGTEAFF. The bases are TGTGCCATCAGGCTACAGGTAGGAAGTGGTGGCACTGAAGCTTTCTTT. This receptor chain uses TRBV10-3 and TRBJ1-1; a weak D assignment points to TRBD1 (5 bases agree). V is clipped by 6 bases and J by 4 bases, and the sequence between their germline boundaries is 21 bases long. The CDR3 spans 16 residues, from the cysteine through the phenylalanine. The CDR3 DNA has 48 bases and is translated from base 1. The germline V gene sets CDR1 to ENHRY and CDR2 to SYGVKD.